This TCR beta chain emerged from a study of T cells in Graves' hyperthyroidism and ophthalmopathy. Germline-derived CDR1 and CDR2 are MGHRA and YSYEKL. Trimming shortened V by 0 bases and J by 0 bases, and 6 bases separated the two germline ends. The CDR3 is made up of 15 amino acids. To note about this clonotype: The antigen is undetermined.

Patients were aged 18 to 65, had disease duration under 2 months, and had newly diagnosed hyperthyroidism. Clinical symptoms, serum thyroxine, TRAb, thyroid ultrasound and orbital computed tomography informed diagnoses. RNA transcripts yielded amplified TCR beta CDR3 regions. HTBI primers drove first-round RT-PCR of the TCR CDR3. TCRdb called the multiplex PCR reads again in MiXCR, with one record for every CDR3 protein. The repertoire holds about 200,000 distinct CDR3 sequences, about 17% seen once, with about 56% in the top ten. Study conclusions and caveats: Blood also held most thyroid clonotypes expanded beyond 0.001. Ophthalmopathy, as predicted by the model, came a median about seven months after the prediction.

The sequence derives from a woman aged 45-59 years with Graves' hyperthyroidism. This chain joins TRBV4-1 and TRBJ1-5; D unresolved. Sequencing input: blood. DNA of the CDR3: TGCGCCAGCAGCCAAGATCGGGGTAGCAATCAGCCCCAGCATTTT. Translation: CASSQDRGSNQPQHF.